Listed below are T cell receptor beta chains from one sample, sequenced in a study of cytomegalovirus exposure and HLA in healthy donors. The protocol was immunoSEQ multiplex PCR, while the TCRdb copy is restricted to in-frame clones and leaves out a portion. The sample lists 140,000 or so clones; roughly 9.4% were seen once. Sequences were obtained from PBMCs. These TCRs come from a male donor in good health and CMV-seronegative. CDR3s include the opening cysteine and the closing phenylalanine or tryptophan. The order of the fields is CDR3 protein, CDR3 DNA, D gene, clone size, J gene, V gene. The D gene is left open where the match is weak. Clone size, where shown, is once, few, many, or a class for clones that have expanded.

CDR3 protein: CASSKARGRTYEQYF; CDR3 DNA: TGCGCCAGCAGCAAAGCTAGGGGGCGGACCTACGAGCAGTACTTC; D gene: TRBD1; clone size: NA; J gene: TRBJ2-7; V gene: TRBV4-3
CDR3 protein: CASSLSAGWSNQPQHF; CDR3 DNA: TGTGCCAGCAGTTTAAGCGCGGGCTGGAGCAATCAGCCCCAGCATTTT; D gene: NA; clone size: few; J gene: TRBJ1-5; V gene: TRBV28
CDR3 protein: CAWNRGSTDTQYF; CDR3 DNA: TGTGCCTGGAACAGGGGGAGCACAGATACGCAGTATTTT; D gene: TRBD1; clone size: few; J gene: TRBJ2-3; V gene: TRBV30
CDR3 protein: CASSLSPRSSGNTIYF; CDR3 DNA: TGTGCCAGCAGCTTGTCTCCCAGAAGCTCTGGAAACACCATATATTTT; D gene: NA; clone size: NA; J gene: TRBJ1-3; V gene: TRBV5-6
CDR3 protein: CASSSPSRQTSTDTQYF; CDR3 DNA: TGCGCCAGCAGTTCCCCGTCACGACAGACTAGCACAGATACGCAGTATTTT; D gene: NA; clone size: few; J gene: TRBJ2-3; V gene: TRBV23-1
CDR3 protein: CASSQETGNTIYF; CDR3 DNA: TGCGCCAGCAGCCAAGAAACAGGAAACACCATATATTTT; D gene: NA; clone size: few; J gene: TRBJ1-3; V gene: TRBV4-3
CDR3 protein: CSVDVGSGYSYEQYF; CDR3 DNA: TGCAGCGTTGATGTAGGTAGCGGTTACTCCTACGAGCAGTACTTC; D gene: NA; clone size: once; J gene: TRBJ2-7; V gene: TRBV29-1
CDR3 protein: CASNAPGTGVNEQYF; CDR3 DNA: TGTGCCAGCAACGCTCCCGGGACAGGGGTGAACGAGCAGTACTTC; D gene: TRBD1; clone size: few; J gene: TRBJ2-7; V gene: TRBV28
CDR3 protein: CASGEQVRAQHF; CDR3 DNA: TGTGCCAGCGGGGAACAGGTACGGGCCCAGCATTTT; D gene: NA; clone size: NA; J gene: TRBJ1-5; V gene: TRBV6-1
CDR3 protein: CASSLGRVIQETQYF; CDR3 DNA: TGTGCCAGCAGCTTAGGCAGGGTGATACAAGAGACCCAGTACTTC; D gene: NA; clone size: NA; J gene: TRBJ2-5; V gene: TRBV7-8
CDR3 protein: CSVAPGGAPYF; CDR3 DNA: TGCAGCGTCGCCCCGGGGGGGGCACCGTATTTT; D gene: TRBD2; clone size: NA; J gene: TRBJ2-3; V gene: TRBV29-1
CDR3 protein: CAWSVSTRGYTF; CDR3 DNA: TGTGCCTGGAGTGTTTCGACCAGGGGCTACACCTTC; D gene: NA; clone size: few; J gene: TRBJ1-2; V gene: TRBV30
CDR3 protein: CASNRDSNQPQHF; CDR3 DNA: TGTGCCAGTAACAGAGATAGCAATCAGCCCCAGCATTTT; D gene: NA; clone size: NA; J gene: TRBJ1-5; V gene: TRBV19
CDR3 protein: CASSFRGDYGYTF; CDR3 DNA: TGTGCCAGCAGCTTCCGGGGAGACTATGGCTACACCTTC; D gene: NA; clone size: few; J gene: TRBJ1-2; V gene: TRBV5-6
CDR3 protein: CASSQDYGEDSYNSPLHF; CDR3 DNA: TGCGCCAGCAGCCAAGATTATGGGGAGGACTCCTATAATTCACCCCTCCACTTT; D gene: NA; clone size: NA; J gene: TRBJ1-6; V gene: TRBV4-3
CDR3 protein: CASSLAPGGYTF; CDR3 DNA: TGTGCCAGCAGCTTAGCGCCGGGGGGCTACACCTTC; D gene: NA; clone size: NA; J gene: TRBJ1-2; V gene: TRBV7-2
CDR3 protein: CASSLGQGGSYNSPLHF; CDR3 DNA: TGTGCCAGCAGCTTAGGACAGGGGGGATCCTATAATTCACCCCTCCACTTT; D gene: TRBD1; clone size: few; J gene: TRBJ1-6; V gene: TRBV7-9
CDR3 protein: CASSWGQGWTEAFF; CDR3 DNA: TGTGCCAGCAGCTGGGGACAGGGGTGGACTGAAGCTTTCTTT; D gene: TRBD1; clone size: few; J gene: TRBJ1-1; V gene: TRBV5-6
CDR3 protein: CASSPGVGGGTGEQYF; CDR3 DNA: TGTGCCAGCAGCCCAGGAGTTGGGGGGGGAACGGGCGAGCAGTACTTC; D gene: TRBD2; clone size: NA; J gene: TRBJ2-7; V gene: TRBV7-6
CDR3 protein: CASSLWDLGGEHEQYF; CDR3 DNA: TGTGCCAGCAGTTTATGGGACCTAGGGGGGGAACACGAGCAGTACTTC; D gene: NA; clone size: few; J gene: TRBJ2-7; V gene: TRBV28
CDR3 protein: CASSISRSNQPQHF; CDR3 DNA: TGTGCCAGTAGTATCTCCAGAAGCAATCAGCCCCAGCATTTT; D gene: NA; clone size: few; J gene: TRBJ1-5; V gene: TRBV19
CDR3 protein: CASSLVGANTEAFF; CDR3 DNA: TGTGCCAGCAGCTTGGTAGGGGCGAACACTGAAGCTTTCTTT; D gene: NA; clone size: NA; J gene: TRBJ1-1; V gene: TRBV5-6
CDR3 protein: CAISALQGDNQPQHF; CDR3 DNA: TGTGCCATCAGTGCCCTACAGGGCGACAATCAGCCCCAGCATTTT; D gene: NA; clone size: NA; J gene: TRBJ1-5; V gene: TRBV10-3
CDR3 protein: CASSEFSAAGRINTEAFF; CDR3 DNA: TGTGCCAGCAGTGAATTCAGTGCAGCCGGGAGGATTAACACTGAAGCTTTCTTT; D gene: NA; clone size: NA; J gene: TRBJ1-1; V gene: TRBV25-1
CDR3 protein: CASSIVAVNEQFF; CDR3 DNA: TGTGCCAGTAGTATAGTAGCCGTCAATGAGCAGTTCTTC; D gene: NA; clone size: few; J gene: TRBJ2-1; V gene: TRBV19
CDR3 protein: CASSDFAGTGYYEQYF; CDR3 DNA: TGTGCCAGCAGTGACTTCGCTGGGACAGGGTACTACGAGCAGTACTTC; D gene: TRBD1; clone size: NA; J gene: TRBJ2-7; V gene: TRBV2
CDR3 protein: CASSYLKTGQPHRAFF; CDR3 DNA: TGTGCCAGCAGTTACTTAAAGACAGGGCAACCCCATAGGGCTTTCTTT; D gene: TRBD1; clone size: NA; J gene: TRBJ1-1; V gene: TRBV6-6
CDR3 protein: CASSYGTSGYTGELFF; CDR3 DNA: TGCGCCAGCAGCTACGGGACTAGCGGGTACACCGGGGAGCTGTTTTTT; D gene: TRBD2; clone size: NA; J gene: TRBJ2-2; V gene: TRBV5-1
CDR3 protein: CASSYRDIHYEQYF; CDR3 DNA: TGTGCCAGCAGCTACCGGGACATCCACTACGAGCAGTACTTC; D gene: NA; clone size: few; J gene: TRBJ2-7; V gene: TRBV7-9
CDR3 protein: CASSSPKGVHSYEQYF; CDR3 DNA: TGTGCCAGCAGCTCCCCGAAGGGGGTTCATTCCTACGAGCAGTACTTC; D gene: NA; clone size: NA; J gene: TRBJ2-7; V gene: TRBV7-2
CDR3 protein: CASSLGLATAEETQYF; CDR3 DNA: TGTGCCAGCAGCTTAGGACTAGCGACCGCTGAAGAGACCCAGTACTTC; D gene: TRBD2; clone size: few; J gene: TRBJ2-5; V gene: TRBV5-4
CDR3 protein: CSARQGHAFF; CDR3 DNA: TGCAGCGCAAGACAGGGGCATGCTTTCTTT; D gene: TRBD1; clone size: few; J gene: TRBJ1-1; V gene: TRBV29-1